The clone carrying this T cell receptor beta chain was recorded at least ten times. Its antigen is undetermined. The junction does not match germline at one end; this may be a read error. The data were obtained in a study of identical twins. The study, taken as a whole, reports: One should note that invariant MAIT and iNKT cells could partly confound zero-insertion analyses. Findings came from cross-sectional statistics, without long-term follow-up of donors.

cDNA molecules carried unique molecular identifiers, and template switching added a universal primer site. TCRdb reanalysed the 5' RACE reads using MiXCR and keeps one entry per CDR3 protein. The sample consists of 460,000 or so distinct CDR3 sequences, 13% to 15% of them appearing once. The CDR3 has 11 amino acids. In germline, CDR1 is SQVTM, CDR2 ANQGSEA. This sample was also put to use in a study of yellow fever vaccine responses in identical twins.

The chain joins TRBV29-1 to TRBJ2-3; the match to TRBD2 covers 7 bases. The sequenced sample was CD4+ T cells sorted from blood. This clonotype was sampled from a young woman in good health. Here the CDR3 reads CSALGEGPRIF. The CDR3 bases are TGCAGCGCCCTGGGGGAGGGCCCACGGATTTTT.